One and the same sample provided the 21 T cell receptor beta chains below, sequenced in a study of blood T cells in healthy people across ages. Alongside a J-beta primer mix, a sample-barcoded 5' primer served in a second PCR lasting about 7 to 11 cycles. TCRdb processed the 5' RACE reads anew with MiXCR; each CDR3 protein has one entry. The sample holds under 2,000,000 distinct CDR3 sequences, 49% seen once. The sample taken for sequencing was blood. These receptors were taken from a woman in her forties in good health.

The rearrangement uses TRBV20-1 and TRBJ2-4; D not certain. The germline gives CDR1 DFQATT, CDR2 SNEGSKA (reference sequence). The CDR3 runs to 15 residues. Trimming removed 2 bases at V and 3 bases at J, with 14 bases between. CDR3 region: CSARPRKIGKNIQYF. Here the CDR3 DNA reads TGCAGTGCTAGACCCCGGAAGATCGGCAAAAACATTCAGTACTTC.

The chain has TRBV12-3 or TRBV12-4 and TRBJ2-7, with D possibly TRBD1 on 6 matching bases. The CDR3 length is 13 residues. The V end lost 6 bases, the J end lost 2 bases, and 11 bases lay between the germline ends. CDR3 sequence: CASRADSTYEQYF. The CDR3 nucleotides read TGTGCCAGCAGGGCGGACAGTACCTACGAGCAGTACTTC.

The chain uses TRBV5-1 and TRBJ2-5; D is uncertain. V was trimmed by 3 bases and J by 1 base, leaving 13 bases between them. This CDR3 region has 15 residues. Germline V gene sequence: CDR1 SGHRS, CDR2 YFSETQ. This chain's CDR3 is CASSSRAATQETQYF. The CDR3 coding sequence is TGCGCCAGCAGCTCCCGGGCGGCCACCCAAGAGACCCAGTACTTC.

This rearrangement joins TRBV20-1 to TRBJ1-1; 8 bases agree with TRBD1. Trimming removed 6 bases from V and 7 bases from J; junction bases left unmatched: 10. The germline V gene encodes CDR1 DFQATT and CDR2 SNEGSKA (reference sequence). This CDR3 spans 13 amino acids. The DNA of the CDR3 is TGCAGTGCCCAGGGACAGGCAAAAGGTGAAGCTTTCTTT. Translating gives CSAQGQAKGEAFF.

The chain recombines TRBV2 with TRBJ2-7, with D uncertain. The ends were cut back, 4 bases at V and 2 bases at J, with 15 bases in the middle. The length of the CDR3 is 15 residues. The germline gives CDR1 SNHLY, CDR2 FYNNEI. CDR3 sequence reads: CASSAAGARAYEQYF. CDR3 coding DNA: TGTGCCAGCAGTGCGGCCGGTGCTCGCGCCTACGAGCAGTACTTC.

The J gene is TRBJ2-7, the V gene TRBV7-2; TRBD1 matches 9 bases. The length of the CDR3 is 17 residues. V lost 2 bases, J lost 0 bases, and 8 bases stayed unmatched. Germline CDR1 reads SGHTA; CDR2 reads FQGNSA. The CDR3 spells CASSLWDRALSSYEQYF. The CDR3 region has the DNA TGTGCCAGCAGCTTATGGGACAGGGCGCTAAGCTCCTACGAGCAGTACTTC.

The chain links TRBV5-6 to TRBJ2-1; a weak D match, TRBD2 (5 bases). The germline V and J ends were trimmed by 2 bases and 9 bases, with 15 bases remaining between them. Per germline, CDR1 SGHDT and CDR2 YYEEEE. This CDR3 contains 14 residues. CDR3 residues: CASSFNPGGGEQFF. For the CDR3, the DNA is TGTGCCAGCAGCTTCAATCCAGGAGGAGGTGAGCAGTTCTTC.

V gene TRBV25-1 combines with J gene TRBJ1-4; possibly TRBD1 for D (5 bases). V lost 2 bases to trimming and J lost 7 bases, with 11 bases between them. CDR1 and CDR2 (germline): MGHDK, SYGVNS. The CDR3 runs 14 residues. DNA for the CDR3: TGTGCCAGCAGTGAAAAAGGGACCTCTGAAAAACTGTTTTTT. This encodes CASSEKGTSEKLFF.

This clonotype was detected many times. J is TRBJ2-3 and V is TRBV7-2; D is ambiguous. V gave up 3 bases and J gave up 0 bases, with 7 bases separating them. Germline V gene data show CDR1 as SGHTA and CDR2 as FQGNSA. The CDR3 length is 14 residues. This CDR3 is CASSFRQSTDTQYF. In DNA, the CDR3 is TGTGCCAGCAGCTTTCGGCAGAGCACAGATACGCAGTATTTT.

The CDR3 loop is CATSSKQDIIYTF. Written as DNA, the CDR3 is TGTGCCACCAGCAGTAAACAGGATATTATCTACACCTTC. The chain uses TRBV15 and TRBJ1-2; D perhaps matches TRBD1 (5 bases). This CDR3 is built from 13 residues. With 3 bases removed from V and 10 bases from J, the gap between germline ends came to 15 bases. The germline V gene has CDR1 LNHNV and CDR2 YYDKDF (reference sequence). Full variable domain (missing parts from reference TRBV15 and TRBJ1-2): DAMVIQNPRYQVTQFGKPVTLSCSQTLNHNVMYWYQQKSSQAPKLLFHYYDKDFNNEADTPDNFQSRRPNTSFCFLDIRSPGLGDTAMYLCATSSKQDIIYTFGSGTRLTVV.

The J gene is TRBJ2-4, the V gene TRBV20-1; the match to TRBD2 covers 11 bases. The end of the DNA fits TRBJ2-5 better, so the J call may be wrong. The germline gives CDR1 DFQATT, CDR2 SNEGSKA (reference sequence). The CDR3 loop spans 15 amino acids. The CDR3 nucleotides read TGCAGTGCTAGATTTAGCGGGGGGGTGGGAGAGACCCAGTACTTC. Residues: CSARFSGGVGETQYF.

In this sample, this clonotype turned up a few times. The V call is TRBV10-3, the J call TRBJ2-7; D gene ambiguous. The CDR3 loop spans 14 amino acids. The V gene lost 2 bases and the J gene lost 2 bases, with 10 bases spanning the gap. Looked up from germline, CDR1 is ENHRY and CDR2 is SYGVKD. This CDR3 reads CAISEDTKPYEQYF. The CDR3 DNA sequence: TGTGCCATCAGTGAGGACACAAAACCCTACGAGCAGTACTTC.

The chain joins TRBV12-3 or TRBV12-4 to TRBJ2-3, with a weak D call TRBD1 (5 bases). The CDR3 consists of 16 residues. V was shortened by 6 bases and J by 0 bases, with 16 bases between the two germline ends. This CDR3 is CASSPWGTTSTDTQYF. CDR3 coding DNA: TGTGCCAGCAGCCCGTGGGGCACAACCAGCACAGATACGCAGTATTTT.

Of note for this clonotype: Germline and junction disagree at one end, which may indicate a read error. This sequence joins TRBV7-2 and TRBJ2-3; 8 nucleotides align to TRBD2. CDR3 length: 17 amino acids. Germline V lookup: CDR1 SGHTA, CDR2 FQGNSA. The CDR3 sequence is CASSKYPGGRSTDTRYF. CDR3 nucleotide sequence: TGTGCCAGCAGTAAATATCCGGGGGGGCGGTCGACAGATACGCGGTATTTT.

The chain uses TRBV28 and TRBJ1-6, with D perhaps TRBD1 (5 bases). The CDR3 consists of 15 residues. Germline CDR1 is MDHEN and CDR2 is SYDVKM. Trimming removed 7 bases at V and 6 bases at J, with 16 bases between. The CDR3 DNA reads as TGTGCCAGCAAAAGCGGGGGTAAGCGTAATTCACCCCTCCACTTT. As protein: CASKSGGKRNSPLHF.

This chain's CDR3 is CSASGPRGGGSYEQYF. The CDR3 DNA sequence: TGCAGTGCTAGTGGCCCCAGAGGAGGCGGCTCCTACGAGCAGTACTTC. The genes are TRBV20-1 and TRBJ2-7; D possibly corresponds to TRBD2 (5 bases). The CDR3 is 16 residues long. Trimming shortened V by 3 bases and J by 0 bases, and 18 bases separated the two germline ends. Germline V gives CDR1 DFQATT, CDR2 SNEGSKA (reference sequence).

This clonotype was seen only a few times. This sequence joins TRBV6-5 and TRBJ1-2; 12 bases agree with TRBD1. Germline lookup yields CDR1 MNHEY and CDR2 SVGAGI. The CDR3 has 15 amino acids. V was clipped by 5 bases and J by 8 bases; unmatched bases: 9. The CDR3 protein is CASSNPGQGARGYTF. For the CDR3, the DNA is TGTGCCAGCAGTAACCCGGGACAGGGGGCGCGAGGCTACACCTTC.

The chain combines TRBV7-2 with TRBJ1-2; 8 positions agree with TRBD1. The trim removed 1 base at V and 8 bases at J, leaving 12 bases unmatched. CDR1 and CDR2 from the germline V gene are SGHTA and FQGNSA. The CDR3 totals 16 residues. Here the CDR3 reads CASSLGTRTGKGGYTF. The CDR3, as DNA: TGTGCCAGCAGCTTAGGGACTAGGACAGGGAAAGGAGGCTACACCTTC.

This clonotype turned up a few times. The chain couples TRBV4-2 to TRBJ2-4; D may match TRBD1 or TRBD2 (7 bases each). Germline-derived CDR1 and CDR2 are LGHNA and YNFKEQ. The CDR3 extends over 17 amino acids. The germline V and J ends were trimmed by 4 bases and 0 bases, with 16 bases remaining between them. This chain's CDR3 is CASSPQGGTLAKNIQYF. CDR3 nucleotide sequence: TGTGCCAGCAGCCCCCAGGGGGGGACCCTAGCCAAAAACATTCAGTACTTC.

This clonotype appeared a few times. This chain joins TRBV7-2 and TRBJ2-4; the match to TRBD1 covers 12 bases. Germline assignment: CDR1 SGHTA and CDR2 FQGNSA. The CDR3 has 16 residues. Trimming at V came to 7 bases and at J to 1 base, leaving 5 bases not matched to a gene. CDR3 amino acids: CASKLGQGAAKNIQYF. CDR3 coding DNA: TGTGCCAGCAAACTGGGACAGGGGGCGGCCAAAAACATTCAGTACTTC.

V usage is TRBV5-1 and J usage is TRBJ1-4; D might be TRBD1 (5 bases). V gave up 5 bases and J gave up 3 bases, with 14 bases separating them. This CDR3 is built from 15 residues. Germline CDR1 and CDR2: SGHRS and YFSETQ. CDR3 in DNA: TGCGCCAGCAGGTCTCAGCCGGGGCCTAATGAAAAACTGTTTTTT. As protein: CASRSQPGPNEKLFF. Full variable domain (missing parts from reference TRBV5-1 and TRBJ1-4): KAGVTQTPRYLIKTRGQQVTLSCSPISGHRSVSWYQQTPGQGLQFLFEYFSETQRNKGNFPGRFSGRQFSNSRSEMNVSTLELGDSALYLCASRSQPGPNEKLFFGSGTQLSVL.